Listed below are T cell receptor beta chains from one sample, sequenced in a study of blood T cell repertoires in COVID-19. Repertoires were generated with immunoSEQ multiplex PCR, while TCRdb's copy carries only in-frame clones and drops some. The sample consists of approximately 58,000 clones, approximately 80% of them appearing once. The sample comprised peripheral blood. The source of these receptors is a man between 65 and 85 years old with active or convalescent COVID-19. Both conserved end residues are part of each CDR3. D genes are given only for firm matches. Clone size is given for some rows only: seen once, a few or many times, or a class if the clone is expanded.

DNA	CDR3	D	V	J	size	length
TGCAGTGCTCGTGGGCGGAGCGGGGAGCTGTTTTTT	CSARGRSGELFF	.	TRBV20-1	TRBJ2-2	.	12
TGCGCCAGCAGCCAAGATTGGGACAACCCTTACTCTGGGGCCAACGTCCTGACTTTC	CASSQDWDNPYSGANVLTF	.	TRBV4-1	TRBJ2-6	.	19
TGTGCCATCAGTACCCCGGGACTAGCGGGGTTCAATGAGCAGTTCTTC	CAISTPGLAGFNEQFF	TRBD2	TRBV10-3	TRBJ2-1	.	16
TGTGCCAGCAGCGGGAGACTAGCGGGACTGCAAGATACGCAGTATTTT	CASSGRLAGLQDTQYF	TRBD2	TRBV7-2	TRBJ2-3	.	16
TGTGCCAGCAGTTATGGGTCGGGCAATGAGCAGTTCTTC	CASSYGSGNEQFF	.	TRBV6-5	TRBJ2-1	.	13
TGTGCCACCAGTGCGGAACAGGGGGAAAAACTGTTTTTT	CATSAEQGEKLFF	TRBD1	TRBV24-1	TRBJ1-4	.	13
TGTGCCAGCGGTTCAGGGTCGACTGAAGCTTTCTTT	CASGSGSTEAFF	.	TRBV12-3/TRBV12-4	TRBJ1-1	.	12
TGCGCCAGCAGCCATGGTGGACAGGGAAGGACCGGGGAGCTGTTTTTT	CASSHGGQGRTGELFF	TRBD1	TRBV5-1	TRBJ2-2	.	16
TGTGCCAGCAGCCTCGGACAGGAGGATTGGCCCCAGCATTTT	CASSLGQEDWPQHF	TRBD1	TRBV5-5	TRBJ1-5	.	14
TGTGCCTGCGCCCCCAGGGACAGGGCAACACAGCCCCAGCATTTT	CACAPRDRATQPQHF	TRBD1	TRBV30	TRBJ1-5	.	15
TGTGCCAGCAGTTACGGGCAGGCAAGAGGGAGTGGTGAAGCTTTCTTT	CASSYGQARGSGEAFF	.	TRBV6-6	TRBJ1-1	.	16
TGTGCCAGTACAACCCGGGGACAGGGAAAATCTGAAGCTTTCTTT	CASTTRGQGKSEAFF	TRBD1	TRBV19	TRBJ1-1	.	15
TGTGCCAGCAACCTGGGACAGTCTCAGGCGGGGTATGGCTACACCTTC	CASNLGQSQAGYGYTF	.	TRBV21-1	TRBJ1-2	.	16
TGTGCCAGCAGCTTAGGAGTCACCGGGGAGCTGTTTTTT	CASSLGVTGELFF	.	TRBV11-3	TRBJ2-2	.	13
TGTGCCAGCAGTTTTGATCAACTCTACGAGCAGTACTTC	CASSFDQLYEQYF	.	TRBV12-3/TRBV12-4	TRBJ2-7	.	13
TGTGCCTGGAGTCTCAGGGCGTACGAGCAGTACTTC	CAWSLRAYEQYF	.	TRBV30	TRBJ2-7	.	12
TGCAGCGTTCGCAGGGGTCGCTACGAGCAGTACTTC	CSVRRGRYEQYF	.	TRBV29-1	TRBJ2-7	.	12
TGTGCCAGCATGCAGGGTTTGGATGGCTACACCTTC	CASMQGLDGYTF	.	TRBV12-3/TRBV12-4	TRBJ1-2	.	12
TGTGCCAGCAGTCCCGGACTAGCGGCGAACACCGGGGAGCTGTTTTTT	CASSPGLAANTGELFF	TRBD2	TRBV28	TRBJ2-2	.	16
TGTGCCAGCAGCCCGATCGGGAGAAGGACCGGCGAGCAGTACTTC	CASSPIGRRTGEQYF	.	TRBV7-2	TRBJ2-7	.	15
TGTGCCACCGGTTATGCAGGGAATCAGCCCCAGCATTTT	CATGYAGNQPQHF	.	TRBV24-1	TRBJ1-5	medium-sized	13
TGTGCCAGCAGTTACAGGGAGGGTGGCTACACCTTC	CASSYREGGYTF	.	TRBV6-5	TRBJ1-2	.	12
TGTGCCAGTAGTATGTCAGGGTCACCCCTCCACTTT	CASSMSGSPLHF	.	TRBV19	TRBJ1-6	.	12
TGTGCCAGCAGTGAAGTGGACAGCATCTATCGCTACACCTTC	CASSEVDSIYRYTF	.	TRBV25-1	TRBJ1-2	.	14
TGTGCCAGTAAGCGGGGGCTCTCAACTAATGAAAAACTGTTTTTT	CASKRGLSTNEKLFF	.	TRBV19	TRBJ1-4	.	15
TGTGCCAGCAGCTTTGAGGGCCGTATAACAAACATTCAGTACTTC	CASSFEGRITNIQYF	.	TRBV5-6	TRBJ2-4	.	15
TGTGCCAGCAGCTCCGGGACAGGGGGTTTAGGCGGGACTTTCTTT	CASSSGTGGLGGTFF	TRBD1	TRBV7-2	TRBJ1-1	once	15
TGTGCCGCGGGGGGCCCATACAATGAGCAGTTCTTC	CAAGGPYNEQFF	TRBD2	TRBV7-2	TRBJ2-1	.	12
TGCAGCGCCTACAGGGGGAGGGAGCAGTACTTC	CSAYRGREQYF	TRBD1	TRBV29-1	TRBJ2-7	few	11
TGCAGTGCTAGTAAGGACTACAGCTCACCCCTCCACTTT	CSASKDYSSPLHF	.	TRBV20-1	TRBJ1-6	few	13
TGTGCCAGCAGCCAAGGGGCTAGCGCCACCGGGGAGCTGTTTTTT	CASSQGASATGELFF	.	TRBV4-2	TRBJ2-2	.	15
TGTGCCAGCAGCTTTGGTAGCGGGGGTAGGGAGCAGTTCTTC	CASSFGSGGREQFF	TRBD2	TRBV7-2	TRBJ2-1	.	14